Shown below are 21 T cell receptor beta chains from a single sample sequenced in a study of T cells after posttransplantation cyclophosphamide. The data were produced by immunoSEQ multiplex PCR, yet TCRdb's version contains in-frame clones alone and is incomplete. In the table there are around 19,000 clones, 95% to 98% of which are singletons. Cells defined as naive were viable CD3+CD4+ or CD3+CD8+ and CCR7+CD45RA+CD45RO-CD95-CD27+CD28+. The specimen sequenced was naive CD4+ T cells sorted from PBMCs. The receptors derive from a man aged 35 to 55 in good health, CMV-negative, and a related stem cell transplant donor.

CDR3 in amino acids: CASSPGTSLYYYGYTF. CDR3 nucleotides: TGTGCCAGCAGCCCCGGGACAAGCTTATATTACTATGGCTACACCTTC. The V and J genes are TRBV28 and TRBJ1-2, with a possible D match to TRBD1 (6 bases). The CDR3 covers 16 residues. V was pared by 6 bases and J by 3 bases, with 20 bases between. Per the germline V gene, CDR1 is MDHEN and CDR2 is SYDVKM.

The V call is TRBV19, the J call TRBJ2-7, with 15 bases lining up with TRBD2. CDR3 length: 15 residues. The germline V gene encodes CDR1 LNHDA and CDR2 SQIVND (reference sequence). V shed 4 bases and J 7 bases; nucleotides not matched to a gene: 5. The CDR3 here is CASSKGLAGGREQYF. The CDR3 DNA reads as TGTGCCAGTAGTAAGGGACTAGCGGGAGGTCGGGAGCAGTACTTC.

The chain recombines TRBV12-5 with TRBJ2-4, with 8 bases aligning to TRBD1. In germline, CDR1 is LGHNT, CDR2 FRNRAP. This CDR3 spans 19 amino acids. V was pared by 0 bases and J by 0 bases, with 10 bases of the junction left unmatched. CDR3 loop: CASGLVDRGRFRAKNIQYF. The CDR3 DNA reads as TGTGCTAGTGGTTTGGTAGACAGGGGCAGATTCAGAGCCAAAAACATTCAGTACTTC.

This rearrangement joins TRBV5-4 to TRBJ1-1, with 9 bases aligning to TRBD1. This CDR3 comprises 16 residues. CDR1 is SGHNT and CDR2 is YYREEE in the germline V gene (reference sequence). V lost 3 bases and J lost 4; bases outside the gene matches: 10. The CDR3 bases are TGTGCCAGCAGCTCCATACAGGGGGCCTATGGCACTGAAGCTTTCTTT. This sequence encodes CASSSIQGAYGTEAFF.

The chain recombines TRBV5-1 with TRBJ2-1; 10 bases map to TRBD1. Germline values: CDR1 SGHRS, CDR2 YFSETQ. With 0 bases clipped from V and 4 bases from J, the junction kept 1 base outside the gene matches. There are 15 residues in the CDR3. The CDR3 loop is CASSLGQGAYNEQFF. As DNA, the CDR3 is TGCGCCAGCAGCTTGGGACAGGGGGCTTACAATGAGCAGTTCTTC.

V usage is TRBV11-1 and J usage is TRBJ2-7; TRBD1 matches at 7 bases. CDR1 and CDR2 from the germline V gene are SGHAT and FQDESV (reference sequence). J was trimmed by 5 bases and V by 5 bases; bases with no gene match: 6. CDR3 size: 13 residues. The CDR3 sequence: CASSQTGIDEQYF. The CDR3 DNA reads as TGTGCCAGCAGCCAGACAGGGATTGACGAGCAGTACTTC. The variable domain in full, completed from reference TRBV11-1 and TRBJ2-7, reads EAEVAQSPRYKITEKSQAVAFWCDPISGHATLYWYRQILGQGPELLVQFQDESVVDDSQLPKDRFSAERLKGVDSTLKIQPAELGDSAMYLCASSQTGIDEQYFGPGTRLTVT.

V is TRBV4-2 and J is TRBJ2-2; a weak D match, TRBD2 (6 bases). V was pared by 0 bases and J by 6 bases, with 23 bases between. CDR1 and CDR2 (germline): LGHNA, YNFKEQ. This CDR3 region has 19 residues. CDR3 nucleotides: TGTGCCAGCAGCCAAGATTTGGCTAGCGCAATGAGGGGAGCCGGGGAGCTGTTTTTT. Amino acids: CASSQDLASAMRGAGELFF.

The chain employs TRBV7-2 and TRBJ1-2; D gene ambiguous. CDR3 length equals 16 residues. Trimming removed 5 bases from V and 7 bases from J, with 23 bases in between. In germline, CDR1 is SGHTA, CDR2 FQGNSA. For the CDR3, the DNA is TGTGCCAGCAGCCCCCACTCCGGGATACGCTCCTCTGGCTACACCTTC. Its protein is CASSPHSGIRSSGYTF.

The CDR3 reads CASSAGPPGDIQYF. CDR3 in DNA: TGTGCCAGCAGCGCTGGACCGCCGGGGGACATTCAGTACTTC. The J gene is TRBJ2-4, the V gene TRBV9, with a tentative D call TRBD2 (6 bases). This CDR3 has 14 amino acids. Trimming removed 3 bases from V and 8 bases from J, with 15 bases in between. Germline V gene data show CDR1 as SGDLS and CDR2 as YYNGEE.

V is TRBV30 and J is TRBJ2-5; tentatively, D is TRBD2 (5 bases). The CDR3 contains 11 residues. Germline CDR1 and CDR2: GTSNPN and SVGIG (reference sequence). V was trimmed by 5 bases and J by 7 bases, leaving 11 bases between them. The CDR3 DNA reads TGTGCCTGGGGACCTGGAGGGACCCAGTACTTC. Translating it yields CAWGPGGTQYF.

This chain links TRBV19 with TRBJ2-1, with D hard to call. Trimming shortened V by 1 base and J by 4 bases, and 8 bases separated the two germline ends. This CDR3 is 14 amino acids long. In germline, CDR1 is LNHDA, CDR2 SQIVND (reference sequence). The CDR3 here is CASSIGAQYNEQFF. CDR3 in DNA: TGTGCCAGTAGTATAGGGGCGCAGTACAATGAGCAGTTCTTC.

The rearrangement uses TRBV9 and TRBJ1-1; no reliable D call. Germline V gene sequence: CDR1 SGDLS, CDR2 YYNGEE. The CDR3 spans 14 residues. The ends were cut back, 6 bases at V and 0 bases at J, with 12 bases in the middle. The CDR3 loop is CASTLTGLNTEAFF. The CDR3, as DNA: TGTGCCAGCACCCTTACGGGGTTGAACACTGAAGCTTTCTTT.

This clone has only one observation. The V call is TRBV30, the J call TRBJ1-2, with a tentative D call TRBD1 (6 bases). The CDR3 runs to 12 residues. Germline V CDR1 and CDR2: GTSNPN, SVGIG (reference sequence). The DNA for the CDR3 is TGTGCTAACAGGGCGGGGGTGGATGGCTACACCTTC. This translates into CANRAGVDGYTF.

The chain's CDR3 is CASSLAFSRITDTQYF. Written as DNA, the CDR3 is TGTGCCAGCAGCTTGGCATTCTCCAGGATCACAGATACGCAGTATTTT. The chain recombines TRBV5-8 with TRBJ2-3; no clear D. CDR3 length equals 16 residues. Germline CDR1 reads SGHTS; CDR2 reads YDEGEE. V was cut by 0 bases and J by 2 bases, with 13 bases left in between.

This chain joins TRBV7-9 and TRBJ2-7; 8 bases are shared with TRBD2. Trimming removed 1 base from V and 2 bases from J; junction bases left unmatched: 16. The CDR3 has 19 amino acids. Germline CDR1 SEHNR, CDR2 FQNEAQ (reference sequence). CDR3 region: CASSLGGGLGRGSTYEQYF. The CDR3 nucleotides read TGTGCCAGCAGCTTAGGTGGGGGACTAGGAAGAGGTTCGACCTACGAGCAGTACTTC.

The CDR3 DNA sequence: TGTGCCAGCAGCCTAATGGGACAGGCGTTCCCAGGGGAAAAACTGTTTTTT. Translation gives CASSLMGQAFPGEKLFF. This chain joins TRBV28 and TRBJ1-4; the match to TRBD1 covers 8 bases. V was pared by 6 bases and J by 8 bases, with 17 bases of the junction left unmatched. The CDR3 covers 17 residues. From germline, CDR1 is MDHEN and CDR2 SYDVKM. The full variable domain, in which reference TRBV28 and TRBJ1-4 provide the parts outside the CDR3, is DVKVTQSSRYLVKRTGEKVFLECVQDMDHENMFWYRQDPGLGLRLIYFSYDVKMKEKGDIPEGYSVSREKKERFSLILESASTNQTSMYLCASSLMGQAFPGEKLFFGSGTQLSVL.

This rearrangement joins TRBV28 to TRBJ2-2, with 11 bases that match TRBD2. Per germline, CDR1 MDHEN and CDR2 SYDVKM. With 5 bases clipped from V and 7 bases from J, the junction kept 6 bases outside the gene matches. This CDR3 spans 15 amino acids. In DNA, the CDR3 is TGTGCCAGCAGTGCTAGCGGGAGGTGGATCGGGGAGCTGTTTTTT. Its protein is CASSASGRWIGELFF.

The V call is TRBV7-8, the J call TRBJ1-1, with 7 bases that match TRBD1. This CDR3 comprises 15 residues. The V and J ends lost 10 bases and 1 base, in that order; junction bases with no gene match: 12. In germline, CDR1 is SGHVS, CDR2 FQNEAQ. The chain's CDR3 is CATKASTGRNTEAFF. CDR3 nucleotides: TGTGCCACCAAGGCTTCGACAGGGAGGAACACTGAAGCTTTCTTT.

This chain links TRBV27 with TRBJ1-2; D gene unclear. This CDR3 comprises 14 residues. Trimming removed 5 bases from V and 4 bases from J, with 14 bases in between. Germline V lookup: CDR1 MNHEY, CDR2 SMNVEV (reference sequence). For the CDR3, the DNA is TGTGCCAGCAGTCCGGCTCCTACGGGCTATGGCTACACCTTC. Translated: CASSPAPTGYGYTF.

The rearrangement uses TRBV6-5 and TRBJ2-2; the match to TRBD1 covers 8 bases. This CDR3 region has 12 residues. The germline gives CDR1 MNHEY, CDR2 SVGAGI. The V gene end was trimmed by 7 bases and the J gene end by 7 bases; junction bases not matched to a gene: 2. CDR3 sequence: CASKQGGGELFF. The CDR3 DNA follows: TGTGCCAGCAAACAGGGGGGCGGGGAGCTGTTTTTT.

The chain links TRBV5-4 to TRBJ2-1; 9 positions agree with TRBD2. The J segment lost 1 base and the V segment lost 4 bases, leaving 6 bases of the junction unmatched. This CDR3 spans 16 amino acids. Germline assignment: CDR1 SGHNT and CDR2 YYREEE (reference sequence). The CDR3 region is CASSRDSGRSYNEQFF. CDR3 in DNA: TGTGCCAGCAGCAGGGATAGCGGGAGATCCTACAATGAGCAGTTCTTC.